The 32 T cell receptor beta chains in this list originate from one sample, sequenced in a study of cytomegalovirus exposure and HLA in healthy donors. 13 Jbeta primers and 60 Vbeta primers were used for the PCR. Libraries were prepared by immunoSEQ multiplex PCR; TCRdb keeps only in-frame clonotypes and omits some of them. The sample yields around 64,000 clones, roughly 68% seen once. The material sequenced was PBMCs. Source of these receptors: a woman aged 45 to 65 in good health and CMV-seronegative.

This clone was observed a few times. The genes are TRBV9 and TRBJ2-7; a weak D match, TRBD2 (5 bases). V lost 3 bases to trimming and J lost 5 bases, with 18 bases between them. Looked up from germline, CDR1 is SGDLS and CDR2 is YYNGEE. The CDR3 loop spans 15 amino acids. The CDR3 reads CASSGLPGRGDEQYF. The CDR3 DNA reads TGTGCCAGCAGCGGACTACCGGGCCGAGGAGACGAGCAGTACTTC.

This clone was counted once. The genes are TRBV7-9 and TRBJ1-1; tentatively, D is TRBD1 (6 bases). Trimming pared 5 bases from V and 10 bases from J, leaving 11 bases between. This CDR3 is 11 amino acids long. From germline, CDR1 is SEHNR and CDR2 FQNEAQ (reference sequence). The CDR3 region has the DNA TGTGCCAGCAGCGAAGGGGGGGGAGCTTTCTTT. Its translation: CASSEGGGAFF.

This clone was counted between two and nine times. The genes are TRBV5-6 and TRBJ2-5; a weak D match, TRBD2 (5 bases). Trimming took 4 bases from V and 3 from J, leaving 19 bases between them. This CDR3 is 16 amino acids long. Germline V CDR1 and CDR2: SGHDT, YYEEEE. The CDR3 DNA follows: TGTGCCAGCAGCCCCTCCCCGTTGCAGACTAAAGAGACCCAGTACTTC. Amino acids: CASSPSPLQTKETQYF.

Only one count was recorded for this clone. This chain uses TRBV28 with TRBJ2-7; 8 nucleotides agree with TRBD1. The germline V gene has CDR1 MDHEN and CDR2 SYDVKM. The V gene end was trimmed by 5 bases and the J gene end by 4 bases; junction bases not matched to a gene: 7. The CDR3 is made up of 14 amino acids. The DNA of the CDR3 is TGTGCCAGCAGTCGACAGGGGAGGTCTTACGAGCAGTACTTC. Encoded protein: CASSRQGRSYEQYF. The entire variable domain, with the rest obtained from reference TRBV28 and TRBJ2-7, is as follows: DVKVTQSSRYLVKRTGEKVFLECVQDMDHENMFWYRQDPGLGLRLIYFSYDVKMKEKGDIPEGYSVSREKKERFSLILESASTNQTSMYLCASSRQGRSYEQYFGPGTRLTVT.

The genes are TRBV28 and TRBJ2-3, with D tentatively TRBD2 (6 bases). CDR1 is MDHEN and CDR2 is SYDVKM in the germline V gene. The CDR3 covers 15 residues. V lost 6 bases and J lost 2, with 15 bases in between. The CDR3 bases are TGTGCCAGCAGCAAGGTGGGACTGATCACAGATACGCAGTATTTT. This gives the protein CASSKVGLITDTQYF.

This clone showed up just a few times. The rearrangement joins TRBV16 to TRBJ1-2; TRBD1 might be the D (6 bases). Trimming pared 4 bases from V and 2 bases from J, leaving 11 bases between. In germline, CDR1 is KGHSY, CDR2 FQNENV. This CDR3 region has 14 residues. CDR3 sequence: CASSPKDRNYGYTF. The CDR3 DNA reads as TGTGCCAGCAGCCCAAAAGACAGGAACTATGGCTACACCTTC.

This clone was counted only a few times. The chain carries TRBV2 and TRBJ2-1; 9 bases agree with TRBD2. The length of the CDR3 is 19 residues. Germline V gene lookup returns CDR1 SNHLY and CDR2 FYNNEI. Trimming cost V 2 bases and J 8 bases; bases outside gene matches: 19. Written as DNA, the CDR3 is TGTGCCAGCAGTGAATTTGGTTTAGCGGGAGAGATTGAAGGGGATGAGCAGTTCTTC. This sequence encodes CASSEFGLAGEIEGDEQFF.

The chain couples TRBV28 to TRBJ1-2, with TRBD1 matching 7 bases. The CDR3 has 17 residues. With V trimmed by 5 bases and J by 4 bases, 16 bases remained unmatched. Germline lookup yields CDR1 MDHEN and CDR2 SYDVKM. The CDR3 loop is CASSTAETGKGVYGYTF. CDR3 coding DNA: TGTGCCAGCAGTACGGCCGAGACAGGGAAGGGGGTCTATGGCTACACCTTC.

This chain links TRBV5-6 with TRBJ2-3, with 10 bases identical to TRBD2. Germline CDR1 reads SGHDT; CDR2 reads YYEEEE. There are 16 residues in the CDR3. V lost 2 bases, J lost 4 bases, and 7 bases stayed unmatched. As DNA, the CDR3 is TGTGCCAGCAGCTTAGTTTCTAGCGGGAGACCAGATACGCAGTATTTT. It is translated as CASSLVSSGRPDTQYF.

The CDR3 region has the DNA TGTGCCAGCAGCTTGGCGGGAGCGGCCGAGCAGTACTTC. Its protein product is CASSLAGAAEQYF. The rearrangement uses TRBV7-9 and TRBJ2-7; 7 nucleotides line up with TRBD2. CDR1 and CDR2 (germline): SEHNR, FQNEAQ (reference sequence). The CDR3 has 13 residues. J lost 6 bases, V lost 3 bases, and 5 bases had no gene match.

This clone was seen a handful of times. V is TRBV6-1 and J is TRBJ2-2; TRBD2 matches at 7 bases. CDR3 size: 16 residues. The germline CDR1 and CDR2 sequences are MNHNS and SASEGT. The J segment lost 6 bases and the V segment lost 4 bases, leaving 11 bases of the junction unmatched. The DNA for the CDR3 is TGTGCCAGCAGTGCTTCTACTGGGGGGGTGGCCGGGGAGCTGTTTTTT. Its protein is CASSASTGGVAGELFF.

This sequence joins TRBV30 and TRBJ1-4; 10 bases are shared with TRBD1. CDR1 is GTSNPN and CDR2 is SVGIG in the germline V gene (reference sequence). The CDR3 spans 17 residues. V shed 1 base, J shed 1 base, and the junction held 6 bases outside the gene matches. The CDR3 is CAWSGSRDRGTNEKLFF. The CDR3 bases are TGTGCCTGGAGTGGGTCCCGGGACAGGGGAACTAATGAAAAACTGTTTTTT.

The chain combines TRBV30 with TRBJ1-5; weak D call: TRBD1 (5 bases). CDR1 is GTSNPN, CDR2 SVGIG, per germline (reference sequence). This CDR3 is 14 amino acids long. The germline V and J ends were trimmed by 1 base and 4 bases, with 11 bases remaining between them. The CDR3 nucleotides are TGTGCCTGGAGTGGCGGGACTATGAATCAGCCCCAGCATTTT. As protein: CAWSGGTMNQPQHF.

This clone turned up a few times. The J gene is TRBJ2-1, the V gene TRBV27; TRBD2 is a possible D gene (6 bases). V dropped 5 bases and J dropped 0 bases, with 14 bases sitting between them. The V gene's germline CDR1 is MNHEY and CDR2 SMNVEV (reference sequence). The CDR3 covers 16 residues. CDR3 in DNA: TGTGCCAGCAGTCTTCGCGGGGAGAGCTCCTACAATGAGCAGTTCTTC. Translated, it gives CASSLRGESSYNEQFF.

The chain carries TRBV5-1 and TRBJ2-5; TRBD1 agrees at 7 bases. The CDR3 runs to 14 residues. With 3 bases clipped from V and 5 bases from J, the junction kept 7 bases outside the gene matches. Looked up from germline, CDR1 is SGHRS and CDR2 is YFSETQ. Here the CDR3 DNA reads TGCGCCAGCAGCTCCGGAACCAGGGGGGAGACCCAGTACTTC. This encodes CASSSGTRGETQYF.

This clone was detected a few times. The CDR3: CASSKDFPSSYNEQFF. CDR3 coding DNA: TGTGCCAGCAGCAAAGACTTTCCGAGCTCCTACAATGAGCAGTTCTTC. This chain uses TRBV7-2 with TRBJ2-1; D gene ambiguous. CDR1 SGHTA and CDR2 FQGNSA come from the germline V gene. This CDR3 is built from 16 residues. The ends were cut back, 5 bases at V and 0 bases at J, with 14 bases in the middle.

The rearrangement joins TRBV10-3 to TRBJ2-4; tentative D call: TRBD1 (6 bases). V shed 5 bases and J shed 1 base, with 24 bases lying between them. The germline gives CDR1 ENHRY, CDR2 SYGVKD. This CDR3 is built from 19 residues. CDR3 in amino acids: CAISLDRLNTMGAKNIQYF. The CDR3 DNA reads as TGTGCCATCAGTCTGGACAGACTTAACACCATGGGGGCCAAAAACATTCAGTACTTC.

This clone has a single count. The rearrangement links TRBV7-3 to TRBJ2-7; tentatively, D is TRBD1 (6 bases). V gave up 5 bases and J gave up 6 bases, with 14 bases separating them. Germline V gene data show CDR1 as SGHTA and CDR2 as FQGTGA. The CDR3 has 13 amino acids. The CDR3 loop reads CASSQLQGTEQYF. The CDR3 region has the DNA TGTGCCAGCAGCCAACTACAGGGTACCGAGCAGTACTTC.

This clone has only one observation. The rearrangement links TRBV9 to TRBJ2-7; 7 nucleotides agree with TRBD2. The CDR3 loop spans 14 amino acids. Germline V gene lookup returns CDR1 SGDLS and CDR2 YYNGEE. Trimming took 2 bases from V and 3 from J; bases not matched to a gene: 5. This CDR3 reads CASSVSSGDYEQYF. Written as DNA, the CDR3 is TGTGCCAGCAGCGTTTCTAGCGGAGACTACGAGCAGTACTTC.

The chain uses TRBV5-4 and TRBJ2-7, with 13 bases matching TRBD2. The germline CDR1 and CDR2 sequences are SGHNT and YYREEE (reference sequence). Unmatched junction bases numbered 2, after V lost 4 bases and J lost 4 bases. The CDR3 is made up of 14 amino acids. The CDR3 nucleotides read TGTGCCAGCAGCCCGGGACTAGCGGGGTACGAGCAGTACTTC. Its translation is CASSPGLAGYEQYF.

Here the CDR3 reads CASSEARVGQGKAFF. In DNA, the CDR3 is TGTGCCAGCAGTGAAGCGCGGGTGGGGCAGGGGAAAGCTTTCTTT. The J gene is TRBJ1-1, the V gene TRBV2, with a tentative D call TRBD1 (6 bases). V lost 0 bases and J 9 bases, leaving 17 bases between the germline ends. Germline V gene sequence: CDR1 SNHLY, CDR2 FYNNEI. This CDR3 has 15 residues. Combining the CDR3 with reference TRBV2 and TRBJ1-1 gives the whole variable domain EPEVTQTPSHQVTQMGQEVILRCVPISNHLYFYWYRQILGQKVEFLVSFYNNEISEKSEIFDDQFSVERPDGSNFTLKIRSTKLEDSAMYFCASSEARVGQGKAFFGQGTRLTVV.

The rearrangement uses TRBV2 and TRBJ2-1; 8 bases fit TRBD2. The V gene's germline CDR1 is SNHLY and CDR2 FYNNEI. This CDR3 spans 14 amino acids. V lost 6 bases and J lost 9; bases outside the gene matches: 10. CDR3 in amino acids: CASRAGRDGGEQFF. The CDR3 DNA follows: TGTGCCAGCAGGGCCGGGAGGGATGGAGGTGAGCAGTTCTTC.

The chain couples TRBV5-1 to TRBJ2-5, with TRBD2 as a possible D gene (6 bases). Per the germline V gene, CDR1 is SGHRS and CDR2 is YFSETQ. V gave up 4 bases and J gave up 1 base, with 11 bases separating them. The CDR3 contains 14 residues. CDR3: CASSPPGAQETQYF. As DNA, the CDR3 is TGCGCCAGCAGCCCGCCGGGAGCCCAAGAGACCCAGTACTTC.

The genes are TRBV7-9 and TRBJ2-1; weak D call: TRBD2 (5 bases). Trimming shortened V by 2 bases and J by 7 bases, and 12 bases separated the two germline ends. The germline CDR1 and CDR2 sequences are SEHNR and FQNEAQ (reference sequence). This CDR3 contains 14 residues. The CDR3 region has the DNA TGTGCCAGCAGCTTAAGTAACCCGGGGAATGAGCAGTTCTTC. Its protein product is CASSLSNPGNEQFF.

J is TRBJ1-1 and V is TRBV11-1; D gene uncertain. The germline V gene has CDR1 SGHAT and CDR2 FQDESV (reference sequence). This CDR3 region has 12 residues. Trimming removed 1 base from V and 10 bases from J, with 10 bases in between. CDR3 sequence (DNA): TGTGCCAGCAGCTTAGGGCGGAGCACAGCTTTCTTT. Translation: CASSLGRSTAFF.

The chain recombines TRBV9 with TRBJ2-1; 8 bases fit TRBD2. Trimming took 0 bases from V and 1 from J; bases not matched to a gene: 9. Per the germline V gene, CDR1 is SGDLS and CDR2 is YYNGEE. The CDR3 runs to 18 residues. The CDR3: CASSVDLSREVSYNEQFF. The CDR3 region has the DNA TGTGCCAGCAGCGTAGATCTTTCGCGGGAGGTTTCCTACAATGAGCAGTTCTTC.

V and J are TRBV6-5 and TRBJ1-1; 11 bases line up with TRBD1. Germline lookup yields CDR1 MNHEY and CDR2 SVGAGI. Trimming cost V 3 bases and J 4 bases; bases outside gene matches: 7. The CDR3 has 16 amino acids. CDR3 sequence: CASSYSRTGGFTEAFF. The CDR3 DNA follows: TGTGCCAGCAGTTATTCCCGGACAGGGGGCTTCACTGAAGCTTTCTTT.

V and J are TRBV5-6 and TRBJ1-3; 8 bases are a match to TRBD1. The germline CDR1 and CDR2 sequences are SGHDT and YYEEEE. This CDR3 is 15 amino acids long. This chain's CDR3 is CASDRSRGLGNTIYF. CDR3 nucleotides: TGTGCGTCCGACCGAAGCAGGGGGCTAGGAAACACCATATATTTT.

This clone turned up a few times. The rearrangement links TRBV15 to TRBJ1-5; D remains unclear. The V gene lost 0 bases and the J gene lost 0 bases, with 6 bases spanning the gap. Germline CDR1 is LNHNV and CDR2 is YYDKDF (reference sequence). There are 15 residues in the CDR3. The CDR3 region has the DNA TGTGCCACCAGCAGAGAAGCCTATAGCAATCAGCCCCAGCATTTT. Translated: CATSREAYSNQPQHF. The full variable domain, in which reference TRBV15 and TRBJ1-5 provide the parts outside the CDR3, is DAMVIQNPRYQVTQFGKPVTLSCSQTLNHNVMYWYQQKSSQAPKLLFHYYDKDFNNEADTPDNFQSRRPNTSFCFLDIRSPGLGDTAMYLCATSREAYSNQPQHFGDGTRLSIL.

The rearrangement links TRBV29-1 to TRBJ2-7, with TRBD1 identical over 10 bases. Germline CDR1 and CDR2: SQVTM and ANQGSEA. Germline trimming cut 6 bases from V and 5 bases from J; bases unmatched to any gene: 13. The CDR3 is 15 amino acids. This chain's CDR3 is CSVAKPGQGRNEQYF. Written as DNA, the CDR3 is TGCAGCGTCGCGAAACCGGGACAGGGGAGGAACGAGCAGTACTTC.

For this clone: The sample carries other DNA sequences with the same CDR3. The chain carries TRBV5-4 and TRBJ2-1; no reliable D call. V lost 0 bases and J lost 5, with 9 bases in between. The germline gives CDR1 SGHNT, CDR2 YYREEE (reference sequence). The CDR3 has 14 amino acids. The CDR3: CASSLEPENNEQFF. In DNA, the CDR3 is TGTGCCAGCAGCTTGGAGCCGGAGAACAATGAGCAGTTCTTC. Based on the CDR3 plus reference TRBV5-4 and TRBJ2-1, the full variable domain is ETGVTQSPTHLIKTRGQQVTLRCSSQSGHNTVSWYQQALGQGPQFIFQYYREEENGRGNFPPRFSGLQFPNYSSELNVNALELDDSALYLCASSLEPENNEQFFGPGTRLTVL.

This sequence joins TRBV4-1 and TRBJ1-4, with a possible D match to TRBD1 (5 bases). The CDR3 totals 15 residues. Germline V CDR1 and CDR2: MGHRA, YSYEKL. V was clipped by 1 base and J by 7 bases, with 13 bases between them. In nucleotides, the CDR3 is TGCGCCAGCAGCCAAGTCTCAGGGTATCTTGAAAAACTGTTTTTT. Translating it yields CASSQVSGYLEKLFF.